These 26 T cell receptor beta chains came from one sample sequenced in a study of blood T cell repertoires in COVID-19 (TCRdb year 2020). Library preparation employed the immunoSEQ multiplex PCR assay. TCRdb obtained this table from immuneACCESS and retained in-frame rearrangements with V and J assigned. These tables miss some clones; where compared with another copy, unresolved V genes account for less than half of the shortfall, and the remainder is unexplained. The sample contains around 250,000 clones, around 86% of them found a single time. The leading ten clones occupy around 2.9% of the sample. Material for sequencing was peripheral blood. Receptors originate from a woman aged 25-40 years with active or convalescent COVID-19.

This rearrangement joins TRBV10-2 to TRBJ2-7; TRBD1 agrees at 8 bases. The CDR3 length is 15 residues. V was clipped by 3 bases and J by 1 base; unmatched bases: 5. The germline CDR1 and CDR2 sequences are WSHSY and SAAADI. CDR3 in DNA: TGCGCCAGCAGTGACAGGGACAGGCGATCCTACGAGCAGTACTTC. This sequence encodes CASSDRDRRSYEQYF.

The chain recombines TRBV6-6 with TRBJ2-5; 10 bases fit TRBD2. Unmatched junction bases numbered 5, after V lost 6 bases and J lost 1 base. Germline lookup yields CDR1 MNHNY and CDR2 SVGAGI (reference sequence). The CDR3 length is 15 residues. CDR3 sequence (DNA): TGTGCCAGCAGATTAGCGGGAGGCCCCCAAGAGACCCAGTACTTC. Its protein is CASRLAGGPQETQYF.

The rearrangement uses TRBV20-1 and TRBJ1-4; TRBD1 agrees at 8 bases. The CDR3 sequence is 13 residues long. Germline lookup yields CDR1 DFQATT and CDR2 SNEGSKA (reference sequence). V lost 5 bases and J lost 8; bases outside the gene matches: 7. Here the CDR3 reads CSARGQGGEKLFF. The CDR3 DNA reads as TGCAGTGCTCGTGGACAGGGCGGCGAAAAACTGTTTTTT.

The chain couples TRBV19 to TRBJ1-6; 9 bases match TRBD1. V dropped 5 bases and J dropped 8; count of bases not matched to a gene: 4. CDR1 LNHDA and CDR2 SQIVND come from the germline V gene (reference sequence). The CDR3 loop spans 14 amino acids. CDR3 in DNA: TGTGCCAGTAGTCCCCGGACAGGGGATTCACCCCTCCACTTT. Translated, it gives CASSPRTGDSPLHF.

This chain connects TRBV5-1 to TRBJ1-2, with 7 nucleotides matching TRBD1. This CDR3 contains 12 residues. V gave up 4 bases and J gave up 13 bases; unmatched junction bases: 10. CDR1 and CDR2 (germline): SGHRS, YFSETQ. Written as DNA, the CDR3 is TGCGCCAGCAGCGGAACAGGGGACGAGGGCACCTTC. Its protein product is CASSGTGDEGTF.

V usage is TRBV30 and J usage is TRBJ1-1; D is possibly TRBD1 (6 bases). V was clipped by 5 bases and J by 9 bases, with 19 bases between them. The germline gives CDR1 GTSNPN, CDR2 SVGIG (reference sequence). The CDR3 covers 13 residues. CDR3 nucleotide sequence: TGTGCCTGGTCGAGGGACCCGGGGACAAAAGCTTTCTTT. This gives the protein CAWSRDPGTKAFF.

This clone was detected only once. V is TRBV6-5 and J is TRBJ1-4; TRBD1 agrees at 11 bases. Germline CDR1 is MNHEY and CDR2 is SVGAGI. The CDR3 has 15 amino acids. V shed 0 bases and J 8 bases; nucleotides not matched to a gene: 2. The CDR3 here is CASSYSGTGGEKLFF. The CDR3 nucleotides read TGTGCCAGCAGTTACTCGGGGACAGGGGGGGAAAAACTGTTTTTT.

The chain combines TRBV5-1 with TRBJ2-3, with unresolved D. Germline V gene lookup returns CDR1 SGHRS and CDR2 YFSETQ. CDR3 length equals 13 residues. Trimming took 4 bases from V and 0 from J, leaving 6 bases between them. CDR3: CASSLQSTDTQYF. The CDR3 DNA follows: TGCGCCAGCAGCCTGCAGAGCACAGATACGCAGTATTTT.

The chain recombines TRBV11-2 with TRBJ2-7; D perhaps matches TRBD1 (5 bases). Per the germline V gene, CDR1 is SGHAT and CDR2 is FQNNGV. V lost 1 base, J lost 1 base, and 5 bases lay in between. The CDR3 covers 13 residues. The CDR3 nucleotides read TGTGCCAGCAGCTTAGGACAGTCCTACGAGCAGTACTTC. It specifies CASSLGQSYEQYF. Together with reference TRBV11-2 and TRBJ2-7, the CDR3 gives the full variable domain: EAGVAQSPRYKIIEKRQSVAFWCNPISGHATLYWYQQILGQGPKLLIQFQNNGVVDDSQLPKDRFSAERLKGVDSTLKIQPAKLEDSAVYLCASSLGQSYEQYFGPGTRLTVT.

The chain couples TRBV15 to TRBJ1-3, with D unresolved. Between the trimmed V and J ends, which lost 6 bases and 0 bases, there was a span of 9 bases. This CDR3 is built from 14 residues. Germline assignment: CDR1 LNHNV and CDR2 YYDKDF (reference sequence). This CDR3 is CATRRESSGNTIYF. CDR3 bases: TGTGCCACCAGAAGGGAGAGCTCTGGAAACACCATATATTTT.

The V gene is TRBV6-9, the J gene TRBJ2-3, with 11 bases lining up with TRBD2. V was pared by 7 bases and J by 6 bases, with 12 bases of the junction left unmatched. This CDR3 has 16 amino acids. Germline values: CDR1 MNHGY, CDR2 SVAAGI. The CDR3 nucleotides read TGTGCCAGCAACACCGGGACTAGCGGTGTCGTCGATACGCAGTATTTT. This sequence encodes CASNTGTSGVVDTQYF.

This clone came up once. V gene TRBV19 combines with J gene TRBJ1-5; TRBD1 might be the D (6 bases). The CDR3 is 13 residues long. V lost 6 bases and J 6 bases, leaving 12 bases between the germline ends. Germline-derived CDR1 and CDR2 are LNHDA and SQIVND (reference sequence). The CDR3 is CASRQGLGQPQHF. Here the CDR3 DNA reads TGTGCCAGTAGACAGGGCCTTGGTCAGCCCCAGCATTTT.

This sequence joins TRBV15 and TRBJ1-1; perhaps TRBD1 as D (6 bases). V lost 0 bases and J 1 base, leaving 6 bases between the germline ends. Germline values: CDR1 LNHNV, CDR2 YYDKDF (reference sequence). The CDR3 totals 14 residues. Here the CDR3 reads CATSREDRNTEAFF. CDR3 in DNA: TGTGCCACCAGCAGAGAGGACAGGAACACTGAAGCTTTCTTT.

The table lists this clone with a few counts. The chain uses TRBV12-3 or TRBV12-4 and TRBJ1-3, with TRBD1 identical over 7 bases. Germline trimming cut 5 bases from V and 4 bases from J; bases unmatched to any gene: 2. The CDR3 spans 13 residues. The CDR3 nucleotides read TGTGCCAGCAGTCGACAGGGAGGAAACACCATATATTTT. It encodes CASSRQGGNTIYF.

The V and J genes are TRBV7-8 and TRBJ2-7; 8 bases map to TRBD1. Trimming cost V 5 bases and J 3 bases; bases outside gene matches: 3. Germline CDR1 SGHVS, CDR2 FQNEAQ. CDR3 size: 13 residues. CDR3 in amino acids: CASSGTGGYEQYF. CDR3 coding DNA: TGTGCCAGCAGCGGAACAGGGGGCTACGAGCAGTACTTC.

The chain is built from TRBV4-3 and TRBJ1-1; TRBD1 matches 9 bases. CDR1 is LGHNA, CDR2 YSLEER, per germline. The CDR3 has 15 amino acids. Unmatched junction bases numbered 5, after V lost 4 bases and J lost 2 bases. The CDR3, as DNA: TGCGCCAGCAGCCTAGGGACAGGGTTAAACACTGAAGCTTTCTTT. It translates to CASSLGTGLNTEAFF.

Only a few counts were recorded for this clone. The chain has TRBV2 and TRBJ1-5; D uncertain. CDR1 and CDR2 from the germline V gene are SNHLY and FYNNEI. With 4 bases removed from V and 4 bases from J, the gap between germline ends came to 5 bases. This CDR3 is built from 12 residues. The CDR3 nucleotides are TGTGCCAGCAGTGGTACTAATCAGCCCCAGCATTTT. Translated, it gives CASSGTNQPQHF.

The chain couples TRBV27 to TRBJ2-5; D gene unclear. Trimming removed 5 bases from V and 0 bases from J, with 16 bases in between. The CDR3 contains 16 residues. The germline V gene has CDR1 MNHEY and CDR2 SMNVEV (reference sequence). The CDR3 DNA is TGTGCCAGCAGTGCCAAGGAGAAGTCGTACCAAGAGACCCAGTACTTC. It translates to CASSAKEKSYQETQYF.

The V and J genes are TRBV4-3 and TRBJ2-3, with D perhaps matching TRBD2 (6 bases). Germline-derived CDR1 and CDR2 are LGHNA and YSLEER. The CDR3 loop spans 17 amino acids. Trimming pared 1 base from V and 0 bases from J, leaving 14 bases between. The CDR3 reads CASSQATTRLSTDTQYF. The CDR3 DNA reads TGCGCCAGCAGCCAAGCCACGACTAGACTCAGCACAGATACGCAGTATTTT.

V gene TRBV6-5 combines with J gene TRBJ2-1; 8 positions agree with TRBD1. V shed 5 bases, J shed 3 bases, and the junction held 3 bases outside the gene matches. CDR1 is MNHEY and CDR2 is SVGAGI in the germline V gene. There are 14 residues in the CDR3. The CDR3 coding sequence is TGTGCCAGCAGTAACGGACAGGGCTACAATGAGCAGTTCTTC. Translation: CASSNGQGYNEQFF.

CDR3 protein: CAWSDRGNTEAFF. The CDR3 coding sequence is TGTGCCTGGAGTGACAGGGGGAACACTGAAGCTTTCTTT. The J gene is TRBJ1-1, the V gene TRBV30; 7 positions agree with TRBD1. The J segment lost 1 base and the V segment lost 1 base, leaving 0 bases of the junction unmatched. CDR1 and CDR2 from the germline V gene are GTSNPN and SVGIG (reference sequence). This CDR3 is built from 13 residues.

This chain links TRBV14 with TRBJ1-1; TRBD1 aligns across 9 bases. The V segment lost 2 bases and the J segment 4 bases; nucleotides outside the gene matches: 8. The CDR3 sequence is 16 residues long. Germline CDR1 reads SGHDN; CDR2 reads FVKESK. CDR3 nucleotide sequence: TGTGCCAGCAGCCAACACACAGGGGGCCGTAGCACTGAAGCTTTCTTT. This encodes CASSQHTGGRSTEAFF.

DNA for the CDR3: TGTGCCAGCAGCGTAGGCCAAACCGGGTCTGAAAAACTGTTTTTT. It specifies CASSVGQTGSEKLFF. V and J are TRBV9 and TRBJ1-4, with D unclear. CDR1 SGDLS and CDR2 YYNGEE come from the germline V gene. The CDR3 extends over 15 amino acids. Trimming stripped 0 bases from V and 7 bases from J, with 13 bases between.

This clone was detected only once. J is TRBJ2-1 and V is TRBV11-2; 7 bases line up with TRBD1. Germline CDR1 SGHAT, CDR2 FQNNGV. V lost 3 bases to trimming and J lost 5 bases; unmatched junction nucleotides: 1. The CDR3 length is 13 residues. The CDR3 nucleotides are TGTGCCAGCAGCTTGGACAGGAACAATGAGCAGTTCTTC. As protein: CASSLDRNNEQFF.

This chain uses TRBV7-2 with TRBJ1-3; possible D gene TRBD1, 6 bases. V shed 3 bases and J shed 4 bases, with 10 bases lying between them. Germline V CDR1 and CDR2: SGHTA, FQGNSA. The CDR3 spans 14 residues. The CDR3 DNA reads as TGTGCCAGCAGCTTTAGGGGGGGCGGAAACACCATATATTTT. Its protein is CASSFRGGGNTIYF. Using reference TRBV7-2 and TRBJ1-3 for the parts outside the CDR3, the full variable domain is GAGVSQSPSNKVTEKGKDVELRCDPISGHTALYWYRQSLGQGLEFLIYFQGNSAPDKSGLPSDRFSAERTGGSVSTLTIQRTQQEDSAVYLCASSFRGGGNTIYFGEGSWLTVV.

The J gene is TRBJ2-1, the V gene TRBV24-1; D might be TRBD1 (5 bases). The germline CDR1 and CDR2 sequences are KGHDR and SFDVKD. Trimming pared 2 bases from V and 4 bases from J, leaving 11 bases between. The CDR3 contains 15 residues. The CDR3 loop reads CATSDWAGLYNEQFF. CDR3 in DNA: TGTGCCACCAGTGATTGGGCAGGGCTTTACAATGAGCAGTTCTTC.